Listed below are T cell receptor beta chains from one sample, sequenced in a study of vaccination and CD4 T cells after COVID-19. Via MiXCR, TCRdb re-called the PCR reads, giving one row per CDR3 protein. The data show 11,000 or so distinct CDR3 sequences, with 55% to 70% seen just once and about 14% held by the top ten. These TCRs are of unknown antigen specificity. Sequencing was performed on CD4+ T cells from blood, cultured in vitro. Every receptor here comes from a human donor who had recovered from COVID-19. Both conserved end residues are part of each CDR3. A D gene is named only where the DNA matches it firmly. For some rows the clone size is stated as once, few or many, or as a class when expanded; others skip it.

j_call d_call v_call clone_size cdr3_nt cdr3_aa
TRBJ2-5 - TRBV6-1 few - CASSEASGRVLQETQYF
TRBJ1-2 - TRBV2 - TGTGCCAGCACCAGTTCACCCTATGGCTACACCTTC CASTSSPYGYTF
TRBJ2-3 - TRBV7-2 - TGTGCCAGCAGCTTAGGCTCGTTCACAGATACGCAGTATTTT CASSLGSFTDTQYF
TRBJ1-1 - TRBV7-2 - TGTGCCAGCAGCTTAACAGTGCGCACTGAAGCTTTCTTT CASSLTVRTEAFF
TRBJ2-7 - TRBV11-3 - TGTGCCAGCAGCTTAGTCAGGGCCAGCTACGAGCAGTACTTC CASSLVRASYEQYF
TRBJ2-5 - TRBV20-1 once TGCAGCCTTCGCTGGCAGGGACAAGAGACCCAGTACTTC CSLRWQGQETQYF
TRBJ2-3 TRBD1 TRBV6-1 - TGTGCCAGCAGGAGACAGGGAGACACAGATACGCAGTATTTT CASRRQGDTDTQYF
TRBJ1-5 - TRBV20-1 - TGCAATGCTACACAGGGAAATAGCAATCAGCCCCAGCATTTT CNATQGNSNQPQHF
TRBJ2-3 - TRBV11-2 - TGTGCCAGCAGTTTATTATACACAGATACGCAGTATTTT CASSLLYTDTQYF
TRBJ1-2 TRBD1 TRBV19 - TGTGCCAGTAGCAGGACAAGCCAGGGGGAGGGCTACACCTTC CASSRTSQGEGYTF
TRBJ1-5 - TRBV21-1 - TGTGCCAGCACCTTGCCGGACAGGGGCGGACAGCCCCAGCATTTT CASTLPDRGGQPQHF
TRBJ2-3 - TRBV19 - TGTGCCAGTAGGACAGGAACCACAGATACGCAGTATTTT CASRTGTTDTQYF
TRBJ2-7 - TRBV5-6 once TGTGCCAGCAGCTTGAAAGGTGGTGGCTACGAGCAGTACTTC CASSLKGGGYEQYF
TRBJ2-7 - TRBV11-3 - TGTGCCAGCAGCTTTTCGGGTAGCCGGGTTAGGCCCTACGAGCAGTACTTC CASSFSGSRVRPYEQYF
TRBJ2-7 - TRBV7-2 - TGTGCCAGCAGCTTAGTGGGCGGGCTAACCTACGAGCAGTACTTC CASSLVGGLTYEQYF
TRBJ2-7 - TRBV20-1 - TGCAGTGTCCTTAAACAAGGATTCTACGAGCAGTACTTC CSVLKQGFYEQYF
TRBJ1-6 - TRBV27 few TGTGCCAGCAGTTTAGAGGGGAGCTCCTATAATTCACCCCTCCACTTT CASSLEGSSYNSPLHF
TRBJ2-1 TRBD1 TRBV7-3 - TGTGCCAGCAGCAAAGACAGGGCCAATGAGCAGTTCTTC CASSKDRANEQFF
TRBJ2-7 - TRBV7-9 - TGTGCCAGCAGCCCCCACCCGAGGGAGGGGGGAAACGAGCAGTACTTC CASSPHPREGGNEQYF
TRBJ1-2 - TRBV6-1 - TGTGCCAGCAGAAAGAAGACAGGAGGATCAAACTATGGCTACACCTTC CASRKKTGGSNYGYTF
TRBJ2-3 TRBD2 TRBV20-1 - TGCAGTGCTAGGGGCTGGACTAGCGGGAGTTCGGATACGCAGTATTTT CSARGWTSGSSDTQYF
TRBJ2-1 - TRBV15 - TGTGCCACCAGCAGAGATCGTCATGAGCAGTTCTTC CATSRDRHEQFF
TRBJ2-2 - TRBV12-3/TRBV12-4 - TGTGCCAGCAGACCACTAGGGAACACCGGGGAGCTGTTTTTT CASRPLGNTGELFF
TRBJ1-1 - TRBV2 - TGTGCCACCCGGACAGAGTTGGCCACTGAAGCTTTCTTT CATRTELATEAFF
TRBJ1-1 - TRBV7-9 few TGTGCCAGCAGCTTAGGAATTTCGGCCACTGAAGCTTTCTTT CASSLGISATEAFF
TRBJ1-1 TRBD1 TRBV5-4 - TGTGCCAGCAGCTTGGGACAGGGGGAAGGGAACACTGAAGCTTTCTTT CASSLGQGEGNTEAFF
TRBJ2-1 TRBD2 TRBV20-1 - TGCAGTGCCCCGGGACTAGCGGGGGGCCTATCCTACAATGAGCAGTTCTTC CSAPGLAGGLSYNEQFF
TRBJ1-1 - TRBV20-1 - TGCAGTGCTAGACACAGGGATACTGAAGCTTTCTTT CSARHRDTEAFF
TRBJ1-2 - TRBV28 - TGTGCCAGCAGTTTGACGGCGGACTATGGCTACACCTTC CASSLTADYGYTF
TRBJ1-1 - TRBV6-1 - TGTGCCAGCAGTGGACGGGTGAACGCTGAAGCTTTCTTT CASSGRVNAEAFF
TRBJ2-1 TRBD2 TRBV27 once TGTGCCAGCAGTCCACGGACTAGCGGGATAGGCCGTGAGCAGTTCTTC CASSPRTSGIGREQFF
TRBJ1-2 - TRBV5-4 - TGTGCCAGCAGCGGGGGGGACACATATGGCTACACCTTC CASSGGDTYGYTF
TRBJ1-3 TRBD1 TRBV6-1 - TGTGCCAGCAGGCGGGACAGGGGGCCTGGAAACACCATATATTTT CASRRDRGPGNTIYF
TRBJ1-2 TRBD1 TRBV24-1 - TGTGCCACCAGTGATCCCCGGACAGGGCGTGGCTACACCTTC CATSDPRTGRGYTF
TRBJ1-5 TRBD1 TRBV7-3 few TGTGCCAGCAGCCCTCGACCGGGACAGGGAACGGAGGGTGATCAGCCCCAGCATTTT CASSPRPGQGTEGDQPQHF
TRBJ1-4 - TRBV20-1 - TGCAGTGCACGGAGGGGGGGGGCTACTAATGAAAAACTGTTTTTT CSARRGGATNEKLFF
TRBJ2-2 - TRBV27 - TGTGCCAGCAGTTTAGTAGGGATGAACACCGGGGAGCTGTTTTTT CASSLVGMNTGELFF
TRBJ1-2 - TRBV6-1 - TGTGCCAGCAGTCCACTTGCGGACTATGGCTACACCTTC CASSPLADYGYTF
TRBJ1-5 TRBD1 TRBV2 few TGTGCCAGCAGCCAGGACAGGAATCAGCCCCAGCATTTT CASSQDRNQPQHF
TRBJ1-2 - TRBV29-1 - TGCAGCGTTGAAAAGGTCCTAAACTATGGCTACACCTTC CSVEKVLNYGYTF
TRBJ1-5 - TRBV3-1 - TGTGCCAGCAGCCCCCCGGGGGCGCGCCAGCCCCAGCATTTT CASSPPGARQPQHF
TRBJ2-5 - TRBV11-3 - TGTGCCAGCAGCTTAGCCGAATGGGGAGCTAGTAACCAAGAGACCCAGTACTTC CASSLAEWGASNQETQYF
TRBJ1-1 - TRBV28 few TGTGCCAGCAGGCTACGAACTGAAGCTTTCTTT CASRLRTEAFF
TRBJ2-2 - TRBV10-3 few TGTGCCATCAGTTCCGCCGGGACGGACCGCGGGGAGCTGTTTTTT CAISSAGTDRGELFF
TRBJ2-5 TRBD1 TRBV24-1 - TGTGCCACCACCGACAGACAGGGGGCCGGAGAGACCCAGTACTTC CATTDRQGAGETQYF
TRBJ2-2 - TRBV9 once TGTGCCAGCACCCTAAACACCGGGGAGCTGTTTTTT CASTLNTGELFF
TRBJ1-2 TRBD1 TRBV7-8 few TGTGCCAGCAGCGACCCCGGGACAGGGAACTATGGCTACACCTTC CASSDPGTGNYGYTF
TRBJ1-1 - TRBV7-8 - TGTGCCAGCAGCTTAGAGGGAGTTAGGACTGAAGCTTTCTTT CASSLEGVRTEAFF
TRBJ2-3 - TRBV20-1 few TGCAGTGCTAGAGTTGGAGATACGCAGTATTTT CSARVGDTQYF
TRBJ2-7 TRBD2 TRBV20-1 - TGCAGTGCTCTAGCGGGGGTCTACGAGCAGTACTTC CSALAGVYEQYF
TRBJ1-5 TRBD1 TRBV30 few TGTGCCTGGGGACAGGGCAGGGTTAGCAATCAGCCCCAGCATTTT CAWGQGRVSNQPQHF
TRBJ2-1 - TRBV15 - TGTGCCACCAGCAGAGCCGCTTCGGTAGCGTGGAATGAGCAGTTCTTC CATSRAASVAWNEQFF